This T cell receptor (beta chain) was recorded in a study of cytomegalovirus exposure and HLA in healthy donors. Turning to the study itself: HLA-typed donors were the source of tens of millions of unique TCRs, which an early data release held. Study outcomes and limitations: In an earlier analysis, most TCR beta V segments were productive about 87% or about 30% of the time.

60 Vbeta and 13 Jbeta primers were used in PCR. Data came from immunoSEQ multiplex PCR; TCRdb stores just in-frame clones and leaves some out. Seen here are 130,000 or so clones, 75% observed once, and the top ten hold less than 3.5%. Turning to this clone: Its antigen is currently unknown.

The J segment lost 9 bases and the V segment lost 7 bases, leaving 8 bases of the junction unmatched. The CDR3 extends over 13 amino acids. Germline loops: CDR1 MDHEN, CDR2 SYDVKM. The receptor was derived from a woman in her 40s in good health and CMV-seropositive. This chain joins TRBV28 and TRBJ2-1; 8 positions agree with TRBD2. Sequencing used PBMCs. Here the CDR3 reads CASIGRANREQFF. In nucleotides, the CDR3 is TGTGCCAGCATCGGGAGGGCCAATCGTGAGCAGTTCTTC.